This T cell receptor (beta chain) was sequenced during a study of T-cell memory formation after mild COVID-19. The authors produced TCR alpha and TCR beta cDNA libraries with sample barcodes and UMIs by 5'RACE using constant-segment primers. TCRdb passed the 5' RACE reads through MiXCR, listing each CDR3 protein once. The repertoire holds approximately 440,000 distinct CDR3 sequences, with 15% to 25% as singletons. Germline loops: CDR1 GTSNPN, CDR2 SVGIG (reference sequence). This CDR3 is 16 amino acids long. Trimming shortened V by 3 bases and J by 0 bases, and 15 bases separated the two germline ends.

What was sequenced was PBMCs or a T cell subset sorted from them (not recorded which). The chain couples TRBV30 to TRBJ2-1; possibly TRBD1 or TRBD2 for D (6 bases each). The sequence came from an adult woman who had mild COVID-19 (a few samples of this study predate the infection). Cell type and time point are not known. CDR3 in amino acids: CAWRRGGGLSYNEQFF. The CDR3 DNA is TGTGCCTGGAGAAGAGGAGGGGGGCTCTCCTACAATGAGCAGTTCTTC.